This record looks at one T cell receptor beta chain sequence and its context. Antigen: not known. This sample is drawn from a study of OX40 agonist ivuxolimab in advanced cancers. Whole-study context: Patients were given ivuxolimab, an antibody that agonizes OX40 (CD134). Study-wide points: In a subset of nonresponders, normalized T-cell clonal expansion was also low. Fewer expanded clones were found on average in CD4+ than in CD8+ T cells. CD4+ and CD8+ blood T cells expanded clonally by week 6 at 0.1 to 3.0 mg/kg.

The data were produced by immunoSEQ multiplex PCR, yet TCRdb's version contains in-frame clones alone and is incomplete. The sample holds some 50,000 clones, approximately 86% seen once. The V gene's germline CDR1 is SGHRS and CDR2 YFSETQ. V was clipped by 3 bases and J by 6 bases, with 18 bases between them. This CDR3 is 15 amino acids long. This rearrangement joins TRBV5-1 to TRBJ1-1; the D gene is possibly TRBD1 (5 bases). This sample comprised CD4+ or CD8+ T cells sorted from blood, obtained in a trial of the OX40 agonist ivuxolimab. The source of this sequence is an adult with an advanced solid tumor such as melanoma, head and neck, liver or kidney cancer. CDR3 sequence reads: CASSWRAGTGAEAFF. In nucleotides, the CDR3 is TGCGCCAGCAGCTGGCGGGCCGGGACTGGCGCTGAAGCTTTCTTT.